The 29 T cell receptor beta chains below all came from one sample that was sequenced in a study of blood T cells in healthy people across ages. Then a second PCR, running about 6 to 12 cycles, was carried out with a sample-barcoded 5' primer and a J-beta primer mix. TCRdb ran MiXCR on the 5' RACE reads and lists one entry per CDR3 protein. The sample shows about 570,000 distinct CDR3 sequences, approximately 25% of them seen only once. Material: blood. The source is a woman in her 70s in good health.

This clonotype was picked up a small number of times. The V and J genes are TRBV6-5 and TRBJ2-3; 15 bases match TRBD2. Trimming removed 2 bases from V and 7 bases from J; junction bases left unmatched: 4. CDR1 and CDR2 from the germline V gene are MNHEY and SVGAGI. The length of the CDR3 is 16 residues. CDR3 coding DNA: TGTGCCAGCAGTTACGGACTAGCGGGGGGGCCTCATACGCAGTATTTT. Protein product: CASSYGLAGGPHTQYF.

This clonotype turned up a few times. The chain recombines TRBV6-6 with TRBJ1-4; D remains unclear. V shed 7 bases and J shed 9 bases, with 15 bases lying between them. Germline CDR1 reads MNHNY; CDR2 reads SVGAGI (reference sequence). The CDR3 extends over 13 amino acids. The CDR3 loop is CASTEPENKKLFF. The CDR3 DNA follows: TGTGCCAGCACCGAACCCGAGAATAAAAAACTGTTTTTT.

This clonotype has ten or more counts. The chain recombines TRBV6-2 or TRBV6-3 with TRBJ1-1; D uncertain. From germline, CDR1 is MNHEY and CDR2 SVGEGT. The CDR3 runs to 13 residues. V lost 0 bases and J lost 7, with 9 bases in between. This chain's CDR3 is CASSYSNGVEAFF. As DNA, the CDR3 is TGTGCCAGCAGTTACTCGAACGGGGTTGAAGCTTTCTTT.

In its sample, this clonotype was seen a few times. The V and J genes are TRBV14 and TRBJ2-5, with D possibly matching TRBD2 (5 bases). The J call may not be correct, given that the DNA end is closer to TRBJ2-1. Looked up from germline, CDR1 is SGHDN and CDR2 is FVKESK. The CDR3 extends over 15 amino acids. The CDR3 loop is CASPVPGLAYVGQFF. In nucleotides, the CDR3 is TGTGCCAGCCCTGTACCCGGACTTGCCTATGTCGGGCAGTTCTTC.

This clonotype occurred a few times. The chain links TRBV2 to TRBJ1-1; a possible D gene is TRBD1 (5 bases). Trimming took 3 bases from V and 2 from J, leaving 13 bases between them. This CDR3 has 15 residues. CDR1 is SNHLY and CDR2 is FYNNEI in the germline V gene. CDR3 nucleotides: TGTGCCAGCAGTGAGCAGGGAACCATAAACACTGAAGCTTTCTTT. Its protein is CASSEQGTINTEAFF.

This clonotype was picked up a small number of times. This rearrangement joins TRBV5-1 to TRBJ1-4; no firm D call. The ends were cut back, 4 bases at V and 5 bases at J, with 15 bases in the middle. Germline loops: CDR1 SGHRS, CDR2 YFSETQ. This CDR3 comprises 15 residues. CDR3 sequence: CASSLGGSLNEKLFF. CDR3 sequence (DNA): TGCGCCAGCAGCCTGGGCGGGTCTTTAAATGAAAAACTGTTTTTT.

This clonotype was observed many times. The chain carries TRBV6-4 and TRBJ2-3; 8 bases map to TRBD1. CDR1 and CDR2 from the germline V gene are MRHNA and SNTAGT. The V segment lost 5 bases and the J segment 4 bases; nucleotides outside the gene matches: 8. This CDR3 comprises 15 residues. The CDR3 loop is CASSKGQDGADTQYF. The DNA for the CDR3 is TGTGCCAGCAGTAAGGGACAGGATGGGGCAGATACGCAGTATTTT.

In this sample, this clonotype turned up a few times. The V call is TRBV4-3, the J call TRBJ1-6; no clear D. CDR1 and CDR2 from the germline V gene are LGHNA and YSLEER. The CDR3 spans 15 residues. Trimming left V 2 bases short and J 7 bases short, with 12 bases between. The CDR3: CASSQNEGLNSPLHF. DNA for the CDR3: TGCGCCAGCAGCCAAAATGAGGGTTTAAATTCACCCCTCCACTTT.

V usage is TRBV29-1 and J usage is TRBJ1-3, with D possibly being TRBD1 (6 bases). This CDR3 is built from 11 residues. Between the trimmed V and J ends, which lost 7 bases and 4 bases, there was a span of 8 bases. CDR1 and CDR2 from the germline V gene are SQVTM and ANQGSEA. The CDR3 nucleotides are TGCAGCGCAGGGGCCGGAAACACCATATATTTT. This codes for CSAGAGNTIYF.

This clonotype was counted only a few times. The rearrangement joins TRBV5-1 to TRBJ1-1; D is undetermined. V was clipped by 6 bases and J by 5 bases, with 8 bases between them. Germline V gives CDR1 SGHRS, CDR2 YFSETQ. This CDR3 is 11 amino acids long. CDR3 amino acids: CASKRETEAFF. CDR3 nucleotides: TGCGCCAGCAAAAGGGAAACTGAAGCTTTCTTT.

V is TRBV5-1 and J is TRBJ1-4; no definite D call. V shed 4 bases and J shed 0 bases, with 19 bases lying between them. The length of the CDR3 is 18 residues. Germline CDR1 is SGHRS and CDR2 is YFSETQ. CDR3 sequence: CASSLLSNRGATNEKLFF. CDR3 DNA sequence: TGCGCCAGCAGCCTGTTAAGCAACCGCGGCGCAACTAATGAAAAACTGTTTTTT.

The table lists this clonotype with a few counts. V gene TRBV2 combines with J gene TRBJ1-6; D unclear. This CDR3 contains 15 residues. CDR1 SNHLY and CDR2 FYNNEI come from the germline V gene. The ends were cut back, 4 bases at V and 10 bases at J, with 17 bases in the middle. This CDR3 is CASSAVAGGISPLHF. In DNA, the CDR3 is TGTGCCAGCAGTGCTGTGGCAGGAGGGATCTCACCCCTCCACTTT.

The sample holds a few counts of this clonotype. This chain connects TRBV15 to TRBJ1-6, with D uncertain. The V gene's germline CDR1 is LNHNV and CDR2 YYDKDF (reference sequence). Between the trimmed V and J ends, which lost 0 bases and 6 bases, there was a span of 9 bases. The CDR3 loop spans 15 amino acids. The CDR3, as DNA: TGTGCCACCAGCAGAGACTTAGGTCGTAATTCACCCCTCCACTTT. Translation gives CATSRDLGRNSPLHF.

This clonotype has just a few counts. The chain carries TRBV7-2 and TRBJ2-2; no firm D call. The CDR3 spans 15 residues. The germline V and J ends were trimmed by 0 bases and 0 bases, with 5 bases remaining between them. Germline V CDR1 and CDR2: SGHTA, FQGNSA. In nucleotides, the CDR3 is TGTGCCAGCAGCTTAGCGGGGACGAACACCGGGGAGCTGTTTTTT. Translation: CASSLAGTNTGELFF.

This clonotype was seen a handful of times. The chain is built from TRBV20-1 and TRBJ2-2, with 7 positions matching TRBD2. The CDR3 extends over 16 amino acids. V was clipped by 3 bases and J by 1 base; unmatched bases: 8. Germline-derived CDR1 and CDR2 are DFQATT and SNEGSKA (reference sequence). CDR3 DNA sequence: TGCAGTGCTAGGGAGTCACGGGGGGAGAACACCGGGGAGCTGTTTTTT. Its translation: CSARESRGENTGELFF.

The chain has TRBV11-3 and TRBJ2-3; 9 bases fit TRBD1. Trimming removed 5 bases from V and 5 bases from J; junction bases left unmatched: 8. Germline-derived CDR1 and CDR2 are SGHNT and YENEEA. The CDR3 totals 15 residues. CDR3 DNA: TGTGCCAGCAGCCAACAGGGGGCAGGGAAAGATACGCAGTATTTT. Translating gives CASSQQGAGKDTQYF.

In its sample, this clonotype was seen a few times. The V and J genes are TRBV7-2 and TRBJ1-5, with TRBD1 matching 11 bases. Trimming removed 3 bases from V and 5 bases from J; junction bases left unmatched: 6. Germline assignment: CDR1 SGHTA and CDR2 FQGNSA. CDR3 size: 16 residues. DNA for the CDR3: TGTGCCAGCAGCTTTAGTGGACAGGGGGCCTATCAGCCCCAGCATTTT. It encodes CASSFSGQGAYQPQHF.

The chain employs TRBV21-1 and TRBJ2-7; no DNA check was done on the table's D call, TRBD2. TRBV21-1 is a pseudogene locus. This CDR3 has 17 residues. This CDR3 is CASSKGFGRGGSYEQYF. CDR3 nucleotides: TGTGCCAGCAGCAAAGGTTTCGGACGTGGCGGAAGCTACGAGCAGTACTTC.

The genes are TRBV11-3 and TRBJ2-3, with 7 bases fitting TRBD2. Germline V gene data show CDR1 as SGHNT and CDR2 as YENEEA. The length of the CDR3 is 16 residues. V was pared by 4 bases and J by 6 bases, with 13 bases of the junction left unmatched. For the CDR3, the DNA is TGTGCCAGCAGCTCGCTGGGCGGGGGTATGATGGATACGCAGTATTTT. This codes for CASSSLGGGMMDTQYF.

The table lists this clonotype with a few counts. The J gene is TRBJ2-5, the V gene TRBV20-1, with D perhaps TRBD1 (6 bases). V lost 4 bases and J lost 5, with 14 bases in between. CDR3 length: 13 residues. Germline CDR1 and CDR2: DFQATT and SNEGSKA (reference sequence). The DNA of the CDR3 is TGCAGTGCTATACAGGGTTTTGAGGAGACCCAGTACTTC. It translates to CSAIQGFEETQYF.

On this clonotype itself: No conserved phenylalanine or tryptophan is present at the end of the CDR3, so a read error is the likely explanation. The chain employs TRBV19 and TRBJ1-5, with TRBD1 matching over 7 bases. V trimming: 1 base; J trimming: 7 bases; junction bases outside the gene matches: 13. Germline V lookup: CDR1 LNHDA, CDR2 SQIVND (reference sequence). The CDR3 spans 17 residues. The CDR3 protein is CASSIAADRKHNQPQHS. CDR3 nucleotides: TGTGCCAGTAGTATAGCAGCGGACAGGAAGCACAACCAGCCCCAGCATTCT.

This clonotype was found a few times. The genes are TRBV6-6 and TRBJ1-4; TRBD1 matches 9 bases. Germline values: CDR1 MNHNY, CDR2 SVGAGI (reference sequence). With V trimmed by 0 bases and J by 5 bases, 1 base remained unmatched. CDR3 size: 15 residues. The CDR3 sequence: CASSYSGQGNEKLFF. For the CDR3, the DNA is TGTGCCAGCAGTTACTCGGGACAGGGCAATGAAAAACTGTTTTTT.

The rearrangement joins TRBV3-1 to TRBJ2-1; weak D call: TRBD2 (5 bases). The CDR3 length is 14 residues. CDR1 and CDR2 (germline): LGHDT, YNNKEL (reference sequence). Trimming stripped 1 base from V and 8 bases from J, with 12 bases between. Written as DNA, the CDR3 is TGTGCCAGCAGCCAAGTGGTCGGGGTCCATGAGCAGTTCTTC. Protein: CASSQVVGVHEQFF.

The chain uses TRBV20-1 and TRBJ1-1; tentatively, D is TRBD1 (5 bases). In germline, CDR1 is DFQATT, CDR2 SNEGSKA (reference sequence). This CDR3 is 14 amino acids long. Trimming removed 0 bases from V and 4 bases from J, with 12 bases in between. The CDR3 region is CSARDLGGSTEAFF. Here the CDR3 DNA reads TGCAGTGCTAGAGATTTGGGGGGGAGCACTGAAGCTTTCTTT.

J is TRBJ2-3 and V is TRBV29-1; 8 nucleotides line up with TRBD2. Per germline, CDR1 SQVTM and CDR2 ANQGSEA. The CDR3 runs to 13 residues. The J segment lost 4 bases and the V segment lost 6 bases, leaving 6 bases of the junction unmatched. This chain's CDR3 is CSVTGGRADTQYF. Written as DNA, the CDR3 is TGCAGCGTCACGGGGGGGCGTGCAGATACGCAGTATTTT.

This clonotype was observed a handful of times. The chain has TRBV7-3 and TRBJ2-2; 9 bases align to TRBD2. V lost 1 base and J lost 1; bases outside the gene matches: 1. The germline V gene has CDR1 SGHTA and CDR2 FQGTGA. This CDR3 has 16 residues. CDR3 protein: CASSLNSGGNTGELFF. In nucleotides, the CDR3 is TGTGCCAGCAGCTTAAATAGCGGGGGGAACACCGGGGAGCTGTTTTTT.

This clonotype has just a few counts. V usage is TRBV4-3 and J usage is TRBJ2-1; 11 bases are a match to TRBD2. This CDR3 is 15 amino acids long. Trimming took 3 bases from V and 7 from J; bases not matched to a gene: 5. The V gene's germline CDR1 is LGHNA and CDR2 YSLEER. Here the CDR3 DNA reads TGCGCCAGCAGCCAGCTAGCGGGGGGTTGGAATGAGCAGTTCTTC. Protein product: CASSQLAGGWNEQFF.

The CDR3 region has the DNA TGTGCCAGCAGCTTCGGACAGCCTGGGGGGGCCATTCAGTACTTC. Translation gives CASSFGQPGGAIQYF. This chain links TRBV7-9 with TRBJ2-4, with a possible D match to TRBD2 (7 bases). The V gene lost 3 bases and the J gene lost 9 bases, with 18 bases spanning the gap. The CDR3 sequence is 15 residues long. Germline CDR1 SEHNR, CDR2 FQNEAQ (reference sequence).

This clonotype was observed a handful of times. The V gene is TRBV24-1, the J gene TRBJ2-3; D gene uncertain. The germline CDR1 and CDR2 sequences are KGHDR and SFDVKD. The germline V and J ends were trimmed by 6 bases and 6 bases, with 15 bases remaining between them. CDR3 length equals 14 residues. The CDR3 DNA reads TGTGCCACCAGTCCTGGGCCCCCCTCGGATACGCAGTATTTT. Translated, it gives CATSPGPPSDTQYF.